The entry below describes one TCR beta chain. Its antigen is unidentified. This specimen comes from a study of blood T cells in healthy people across ages. Study as a whole: About one barcoded beta molecule per two T cells was the capture yield of template switching. Study-level findings and limits: Age advanced and TCR beta diversity per million T cells fell, roughly linearly.

The CDR3 is 16 residues long. V lost 6 bases and J lost 5, with 23 bases in between. From germline, CDR1 is DFQATT and CDR2 SNEGSKA (reference sequence). Using a J-beta primer mix together with a sample-barcoded 5' primer, a second PCR was run for roughly 7 to 12 cycles. The study obtained at least 2.5 million CDR3-containing paired-end reads from every sample. TCRdb re-analysed the 5' RACE reads in MiXCR, keeping a single row per CDR3 protein. The table has fewer than 2 million distinct CDR3 sequences, approximately 40% seen once; the top ten hold roughly 24%. Material for sequencing was blood. The genes are TRBV20-1 and TRBJ2-1, with D hard to call. The clonotype originates from a human donor in good health. CDR3 sequence reads: CSASTMGQEINNEQFF. The CDR3 DNA follows: TGCAGTGCGAGCACCATGGGTCAGGAAATTAACAATGAGCAGTTCTTC.